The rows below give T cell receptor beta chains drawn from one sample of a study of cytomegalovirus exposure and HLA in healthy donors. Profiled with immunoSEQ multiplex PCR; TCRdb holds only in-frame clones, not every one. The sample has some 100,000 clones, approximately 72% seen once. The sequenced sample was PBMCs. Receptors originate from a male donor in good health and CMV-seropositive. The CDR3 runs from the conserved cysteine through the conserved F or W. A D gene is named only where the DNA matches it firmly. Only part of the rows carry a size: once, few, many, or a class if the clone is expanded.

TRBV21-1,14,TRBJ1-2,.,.,TGTGCCAGCAGCTGGGACAGTCTTTGGTATGGCTACACCTTC,CASSWDSLWYGYTF
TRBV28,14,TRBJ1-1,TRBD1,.,TGTGCCAGCAGCTCACAGGGGATGAACACTGAAGCTTTCTTT,CASSSQGMNTEAFF
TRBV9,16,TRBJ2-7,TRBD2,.,TGTGCCAGCAGCAGAGACTCCGGGACTAGGGACGACGAGCAGTACTTC,CASSRDSGTRDDEQYF
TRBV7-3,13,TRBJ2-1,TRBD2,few,TGTGCCAGCAGCGTCTCGGGGGGAAGTGAGCAGTTCTTC,CASSVSGGSEQFF
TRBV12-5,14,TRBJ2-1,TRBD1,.,TGTGCTAGTGGCAAGCAGGACAGGGGGGCTGAGCAGTTCTTC,CASGKQDRGAEQFF
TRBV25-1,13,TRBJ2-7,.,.,TGTGCCAGCAGTGAGCACAGCACCTACGAGCAGTACTTC,CASSEHSTYEQYF
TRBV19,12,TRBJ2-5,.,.,TGTGCCAGTAGCCGGACTGATGAGACCCAGTACTTC,CASSRTDETQYF
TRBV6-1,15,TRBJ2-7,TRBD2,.,TGTGCCACCGCGGTGGCGGGGGGACTGGCTGGCGAGCAGTACTTC,CATAVAGGLAGEQYF
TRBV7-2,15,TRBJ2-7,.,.,TGTGCCAGCAGCTTAGGTTATGGAAGCAAGCGCGAGCAGTACTTC,CASSLGYGSKREQYF
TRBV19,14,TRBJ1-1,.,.,TGTGCCAGTAGTATATCGGGGATTAACACTGAAGCTTTCTTT,CASSISGINTEAFF
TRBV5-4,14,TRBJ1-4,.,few,TGTGCCAGCAGCTTTATTGAGGATAATGAAAAACTGTTTTTT,CASSFIEDNEKLFF
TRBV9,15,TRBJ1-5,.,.,TGTGCCAGCAGCGCCAGTACAGGGAGCAATCAGCCCCAGCATTTT,CASSASTGSNQPQHF
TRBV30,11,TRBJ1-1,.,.,TGTGCCTGGAGTTATTCCACTGAAGCTTTCTTT,CAWSYSTEAFF
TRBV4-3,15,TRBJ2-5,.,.,TGCGCCAGCAGCCAAGACAGGGGATCAATGGAGACCCAGTACTTC,CASSQDRGSMETQYF
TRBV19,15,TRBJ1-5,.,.,TGTGCCACCCGCGACGAGGGCAATAGCAATCAGCCCCAGCATTTT,CATRDEGNSNQPQHF
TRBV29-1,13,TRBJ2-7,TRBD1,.,TGCAGCGTAGCCGGACAGGGGAGGCGCGAGCAGTACTTC,CSVAGQGRREQYF
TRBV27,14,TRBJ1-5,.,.,TGTGCCAGCAGTTCAGGCCAGGGGAATCAGCCCCAGCATTTT,CASSSGQGNQPQHF
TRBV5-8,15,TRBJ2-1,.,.,TGTGCCAGCAGCTTGGAACAGGGCTCCTACAATGAGCAGTTCTTC,CASSLEQGSYNEQFF
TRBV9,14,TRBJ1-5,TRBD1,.,TGTGCCAGCAGCAAAGGACAGGCGATGCAGCCCCAGCATTTT,CASSKGQAMQPQHF
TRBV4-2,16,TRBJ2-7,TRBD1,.,TGTGCCAGCAGCCAAAAGTACGGGACAGATTCCTACGAGCAGTACTTC,CASSQKYGTDSYEQYF
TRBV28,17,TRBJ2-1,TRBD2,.,TGTGCCAGCATCCCAGCGGGCGAAGCGGGGGGAAGAAATGAGCAGTTCTTC,CASIPAGEAGGRNEQFF
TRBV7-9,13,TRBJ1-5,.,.,TGTGCCAGCAGCGGAGGAGGAAGTCAGCCCCAGCATTTT,CASSGGGSQPQHF
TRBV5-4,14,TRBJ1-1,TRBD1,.,TGTGCCAGCAGCTTTGACAGGGAGGTCACTGAAGCTTTCTTT,CASSFDREVTEAFF
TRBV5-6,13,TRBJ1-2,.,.,TGTGCCAGCAGCCGATATCCTCCTATGGGCTACACCTTC,CASSRYPPMGYTF
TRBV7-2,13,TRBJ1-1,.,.,TGTGCCAGCAGCACAGGGAGGAACACTGAAGCTTTCTTT,CASSTGRNTEAFF
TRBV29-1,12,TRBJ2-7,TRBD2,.,TGCAGCGTACAGCGGGGGGGCGCCGAGCAGTACTTC,CSVQRGGAEQYF
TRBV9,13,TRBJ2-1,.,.,TGTGCCAGCAGCGTATCTCAGGGGAATGAGCAGTTCTTC,CASSVSQGNEQFF
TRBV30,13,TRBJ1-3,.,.,TGTGCCTGGAGCGGGGACTCTGGAAACACCATATATTTT,CAWSGDSGNTIYF
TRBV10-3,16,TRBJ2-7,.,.,TGTGCCATCAGTGACGCCCAGACAGTGTCCTCCTACGAGCAGTACTTC,CAISDAQTVSSYEQYF
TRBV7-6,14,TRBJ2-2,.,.,TGTGCCAGCAGCTTAGCGGAGGGGTCCGGGGAGCTGTTTTTT,CASSLAEGSGELFF
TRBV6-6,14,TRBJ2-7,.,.,TGTGCCAGCACCCCCTCTTTGAGCTCCTACGAGCAGTACTTC,CASTPSLSSYEQYF
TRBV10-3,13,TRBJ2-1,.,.,TGTGCCATCAGTGAATTCGGGGACAATGAGCAGTTCTTC,CAISEFGDNEQFF
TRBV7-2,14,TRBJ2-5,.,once,TGTGCCAGCAGCTTAGGAGGGGGGGCGGAGACCCAGTACTTC,CASSLGGGAETQYF
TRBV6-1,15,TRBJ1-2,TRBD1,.,TGTGCCAGCAGCACCGGGACAGGGGATAACTATGGCTACACCTTC,CASSTGTGDNYGYTF
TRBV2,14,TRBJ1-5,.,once,TGTGCCAGCATGGGCAGGGAAAGCAATCAGCCCCAGCATTTT,CASMGRESNQPQHF
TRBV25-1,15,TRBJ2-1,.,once,TGTGCCAGCAGCGACCGCGGGGTCGGATCTATTGAGCAGTTCTTC,CASSDRGVGSIEQFF
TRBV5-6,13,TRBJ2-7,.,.,TGTGCCAGCAGCTTGTTTGGGCGGGACGAGCAGTACTTC,CASSLFGRDEQYF
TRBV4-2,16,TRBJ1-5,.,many,TGTGCCAGCAGCCAAGAACTATCAGGGAACTATCAGCCCCAGCATTTT,CASSQELSGNYQPQHF